The next 29 T cell receptor beta chains were all read from a single sample in a study of blood T cell repertoires in COVID-19 (dated by TCRdb to about 2020). Library construction relied on the immunoSEQ multiplex PCR assay. Sourced from immuneACCESS, this table was stored by TCRdb with only in-frame sequences that have V and J called. A share of the clones is absent; for the studies checked, an unresolved V gene accounts for under half, and the remainder has no known explanation. The table for this sample lists 150,000 to 200,000 clones; roughly nine tenths of them were counted only once. The top ten hold under 3% of the sample. Material: PBMCs or T cells enriched from blood (not recorded which). The origin of the receptors is a woman aged 40 to 49 with acute COVID-19.

This rearrangement joins TRBV12-3 or TRBV12-4 to TRBJ2-1, with D possibly being TRBD1 (5 bases). The length of the CDR3 is 13 residues. Trimming removed 3 bases from V and 9 bases from J, with 12 bases in between. The CDR3 nucleotides read TGTGCCAGCAGTTTTCGGGCTCAGGGTGAGCAGTTCTTC. Its protein is CASSFRAQGEQFF.

CDR3 in amino acids: CASIRNRGPRGTGELFF. The CDR3 DNA reads TGTGCCAGCATCCGAAACAGGGGCCCTCGGGGCACCGGGGAGCTGTTTTTT. The chain carries TRBV5-5 and TRBJ2-2; 7 positions agree with TRBD1. Germline V gene data show CDR1 as SGHKS and CDR2 as YYEKEE (reference sequence). J gave up 4 bases and V 6 bases, and 15 bases lay outside the gene matches. CDR3 length equals 17 residues.

V is TRBV30 and J is TRBJ1-6; D is perhaps TRBD1 (6 bases). Per the germline V gene, CDR1 is GTSNPN and CDR2 is SVGIG (reference sequence). The CDR3 covers 16 residues. The V end was cut by 3 bases, the J end by 10 bases, with 22 bases between. The DNA for the CDR3 is TGTGCCTGGAGCGGGATGACAGGCCATCGGGGATCACCCCTCCACTTT. Its protein is CAWSGMTGHRGSPLHF.

The chain joins TRBV5-4 to TRBJ2-5; weak D call: TRBD1 (6 bases). This CDR3 is built from 19 residues. Trimming removed 1 base from V and 4 bases from J, with 26 bases in between. From germline, CDR1 is SGHNT and CDR2 YYREEE (reference sequence). CDR3 nucleotide sequence: TGTGCCAGCAGCTTGCGGTCGGCAGGGGTCCTGCCGAGGGGAGAGACCCAGTACTTC. Its protein is CASSLRSAGVLPRGETQYF.

The CDR3 nucleotides are TGCGCCAGCGGGGAGGGAGGCACTGAAGCTTTCTTT. The encoded protein is CASGEGGTEAFF. V and J are TRBV10-2 and TRBJ1-1; no firm D call. Deletions cut 8 bases from V and 4 bases from J, with 11 bases between. Germline CDR1 reads WSHSY; CDR2 reads SAAADI. This CDR3 is built from 12 residues.

CDR3 in amino acids: CSARDIGTQYF. Written as DNA, the CDR3 is TGCAGTGCTAGGGACATCGGGACCCAGTACTTC. The genes are TRBV20-1 and TRBJ2-5, with a possible D match to TRBD1 (5 bases). The germline V gene has CDR1 DFQATT and CDR2 SNEGSKA (reference sequence). V was cut by 3 bases and J by 7 bases, with 9 bases left in between. This CDR3 region has 11 residues.

This sequence joins TRBV19 and TRBJ2-2; 7 bases are a match to TRBD1. V lost 2 bases to trimming and J lost 4 bases; unmatched junction nucleotides: 7. The CDR3 totals 16 residues. Germline-derived CDR1 and CDR2 are LNHDA and SQIVND (reference sequence). The CDR3 loop is CASSIRGGAGTGELFF. The CDR3 region has the DNA TGTGCCAGTAGTATAAGAGGGGGCGCCGGCACCGGGGAGCTGTTTTTT.

The V call is TRBV9, the J call TRBJ2-2; TRBD2 is a possible D gene (7 bases). There are 16 residues in the CDR3. The V end was cut by 2 bases, the J end by 3 bases, with 14 bases between. The germline CDR1 and CDR2 sequences are SGDLS and YYNGEE. The DNA for the CDR3 is TGTGCCAGCAGCGTCACTACAGGGAGGGACACCGGGGAGCTGTTTTTT. Translated: CASSVTTGRDTGELFF.

The chain is built from TRBV3-1 (or the pseudogene TRBV3-2) and TRBJ1-6, with D perhaps TRBD1 (5 bases). The CDR3 extends over 14 amino acids. The V gene's germline CDR1 is LGHDT and CDR2 YNNKEL (reference sequence). Trimming shortened V by 1 base and J by 13 bases, and 14 bases separated the two germline ends. In DNA, the CDR3 is TGTGCCAGCAGCCAAGTTGGCAGGGCCCGGCCCCTCCACTTT. It is translated as CASSQVGRARPLHF.

This chain connects TRBV2 to TRBJ1-6; D is unresolved. Trimming cost V 6 bases and J 5 bases, with 11 bases left between them. Germline V gene lookup returns CDR1 SNHLY and CDR2 FYNNEI. The CDR3 contains 14 residues. The CDR3 coding sequence is TGTGCCAGCAGAGTGTACAGAGATAATTCACCCCTCCACTTT. Translation gives CASRVYRDNSPLHF.

The chain joins TRBV5-6 to TRBJ2-5; 9 nucleotides agree with TRBD2. Per the germline V gene, CDR1 is SGHDT and CDR2 is YYEEEE. The CDR3 runs 15 residues. The V gene end was trimmed by 4 bases and the J gene end by 2 bases; junction bases not matched to a gene: 6. This chain's CDR3 is CASSRLAVRQETQYF. The DNA for the CDR3 is TGTGCCAGCAGCCGACTAGCGGTCAGACAAGAGACCCAGTACTTC.

Concerning this clone: Other DNA sequences in the same sample also yield this CDR3. The chain is built from TRBV5-1 and TRBJ2-7, with 10 bases lining up with TRBD1. The CDR3 length is 14 residues. V was pared by 2 bases and J by 2 bases, with 1 base of the junction left unmatched. CDR1 is SGHRS and CDR2 is YFSETQ in the germline V gene. CDR3 DNA: TGCGCCAGCAGCTTAGGGACAGGGGCCTACGAGCAGTACTTC. Its protein is CASSLGTGAYEQYF.

V usage is TRBV19 and J usage is TRBJ2-7; 8 bases fit TRBD1. There are 14 residues in the CDR3. The V segment lost 5 bases and the J segment 2 bases; nucleotides outside the gene matches: 5. Germline V lookup: CDR1 LNHDA, CDR2 SQIVND (reference sequence). This chain's CDR3 is CASSPGTGPYEQYF. The CDR3 DNA is TGTGCCAGTAGTCCCGGGACAGGTCCCTACGAGCAGTACTTC.

This clone has a single count. The J gene is TRBJ2-7, the V gene TRBV19, with 7 positions matching TRBD2. J was trimmed by 3 bases and V by 7 bases; bases with no gene match: 15. CDR1 and CDR2 from the germline V gene are LNHDA and SQIVND (reference sequence). There are 16 residues in the CDR3. CDR3 loop: CASTTPRASGDYEQYF. For the CDR3, the DNA is TGTGCCAGTACCACACCGCGGGCTAGCGGAGACTACGAGCAGTACTTC. The full variable domain, its missing parts supplied by reference TRBV19 and TRBJ2-7, is DGGITQSPKYLFRKEGQNVTLSCEQNLNHDAMYWYRQDPGQGLRLIYYSQIVNDFQKGDIAEGYSVSREKKESFPLTVTSAQKNPTAFYLCASTTPRASGDYEQYFGPGTRLTVT.

The chain joins TRBV3-1 (or the pseudogene TRBV3-2) to TRBJ2-3, with D possibly being TRBD2 (7 bases). The V and J ends lost 3 bases and 2 bases respectively, with 18 bases between them. The V gene's germline CDR1 is LGHDT and CDR2 YNNKEL (reference sequence). This CDR3 spans 17 amino acids. CDR3 nucleotide sequence: TGTGCCAGCAGCCAGAGGGGGGGGGTGGCCTCCACAGATACGCAGTATTTT. Its protein is CASSQRGGVASTDTQYF.

The V call is TRBV5-8, the J call TRBJ1-5; possibly TRBD1 for D (6 bases). V was cut by 5 bases and J by 1 base, with 22 bases left in between. CDR1 is SGHTS and CDR2 is YDEGEE in the germline V gene. The CDR3 has 18 amino acids. The CDR3 here is CASRGYRLGGGSNQPQHF. The CDR3 bases are TGTGCCAGCAGGGGATACAGGTTAGGGGGGGGAAGCAATCAGCCCCAGCATTTT.

The V and J genes are TRBV6-5 and TRBJ1-1; tentatively, D is TRBD1 (6 bases). V gave up 4 bases and J gave up 4 bases, with 19 bases separating them. Germline V CDR1 and CDR2: MNHEY, SVGAGI. This CDR3 contains 16 residues. The CDR3, as DNA: TGTGCCAGCAGTTCCCGACAGGTTGGGGGACGCACTGAAGCTTTCTTT. It specifies CASSSRQVGGRTEAFF.

The rearrangement joins TRBV6-1 to TRBJ2-6, with TRBD2 matching 8 bases. CDR1 is MNHNS, CDR2 SASEGT, per germline. This CDR3 region has 17 residues. With 4 bases clipped from V and 0 bases from J, the junction kept 5 bases outside the gene matches. CDR3 bases: TGTGCCAGCAGTGTCACAGCGGGGGCCTCTGGGGCCAACGTCCTGACTTTC. Its translation: CASSVTAGASGANVLTF.

The J gene is TRBJ1-2, the V gene TRBV30; possible D gene TRBD1, 6 bases. The CDR3 extends over 13 amino acids. Trimming stripped 3 bases from V and 6 bases from J, with 14 bases between. The germline V gene has CDR1 GTSNPN and CDR2 SVGIG (reference sequence). CDR3: CAWRPRGGNGYTF. As DNA, the CDR3 is TGTGCCTGGAGACCTAGAGGGGGAAATGGCTACACCTTC.

The V call is TRBV28, the J call TRBJ1-2; weak D call: TRBD1 (6 bases). The length of the CDR3 is 14 residues. With 2 bases removed from V and 6 bases from J, the gap between germline ends came to 13 bases. CDR1 is MDHEN and CDR2 is SYDVKM in the germline V gene. CDR3 nucleotides: TGTGCCAGCAGTTTAAGCAGGGGAAGGGATGGCTACACCTTC. Encoded protein: CASSLSRGRDGYTF.

CDR3 nucleotides: TGTGCCATCAGTGAGTCCTCTAGTGCCGACGAGCAGTACTTC. Its protein is CAISESSSADEQYF. The chain couples TRBV10-3 to TRBJ2-7; D is undetermined. V was clipped by 0 bases and J by 5 bases, with 11 bases between them. This CDR3 has 14 amino acids. Looked up from germline, CDR1 is ENHRY and CDR2 is SYGVKD.

This chain connects TRBV7-6 to TRBJ2-6; tentatively, D is TRBD2 (5 bases). Germline values: CDR1 SGHVS, CDR2 FNYEAQ. Trimming removed 4 bases at V and 2 bases at J, with 9 bases between. The CDR3 length is 15 residues. The CDR3 DNA reads TGTGCCAGCAGCTCCGCGGGCGCTGGGGCCAACGTCCTGACTTTC. Translation: CASSSAGAGANVLTF.

CDR3 loop: CASSQSQGGNSPLHF. CDR3 nucleotides: TGTGCCAGCAGCCAATCACAGGGGGGTAATTCACCCCTCCACTTT. The chain joins TRBV3-1 (or the pseudogene TRBV3-2) to TRBJ1-6; 8 bases line up with TRBD1. This CDR3 is 15 amino acids long. The trim removed 2 bases at V and 6 bases at J, leaving 3 bases unmatched. The germline gives CDR1 LGHDT, CDR2 YNNKEL (reference sequence).

This sequence joins TRBV6-5 and TRBJ2-7, with 9 bases that match TRBD1. The CDR3 loop spans 15 amino acids. Looked up from germline, CDR1 is MNHEY and CDR2 is SVGAGI. V gave up 6 bases and J gave up 2 bases; unmatched junction bases: 8. CDR3 in amino acids: CASRQRQGETYEQYF. Written as DNA, the CDR3 is TGTGCCAGCAGGCAAAGACAGGGGGAAACCTACGAGCAGTACTTC.

The rearrangement joins TRBV5-6 to TRBJ2-3, with 9 bases lining up with TRBD1. The CDR3 spans 15 residues. CDR1 is SGHDT and CDR2 is YYEEEE in the germline V gene. J was trimmed by 4 bases and V by 5 bases; bases with no gene match: 8. The chain's CDR3 is CASSYRGLGSDTQYF. CDR3 DNA: TGTGCCAGCAGTTACAGGGGGCTGGGATCAGATACGCAGTATTTT.

The chain is built from TRBV19 and TRBJ2-5; 9 bases align to TRBD1. This CDR3 is built from 15 residues. CDR1 LNHDA and CDR2 SQIVND come from the germline V gene (reference sequence). After removal of 3 bases from V and 7 bases from J, the junction contained 9 bases not matched to a gene. The CDR3 DNA follows: TGTGCCAGTAGTATTGGGACAGGGATTTACGCGACCCAGTACTTC. Amino acids: CASSIGTGIYATQYF.

The chain uses TRBV9 and TRBJ1-2; perhaps TRBD1 as D (5 bases). V lost 4 bases and J 1 base, leaving 17 bases between the germline ends. Germline CDR1 SGDLS, CDR2 YYNGEE. The length of the CDR3 is 16 residues. The CDR3 nucleotides read TGTGCCAGCAGCACACTGGGGCCTGGAGTTAACTATGGCTACACCTTC. Protein: CASSTLGPGVNYGYTF. The full variable domain, with the rest looked up from reference TRBV9 and TRBJ1-2, is DSGVTQTPKHLITATGQRVTLRCSPRSGDLSVYWYQQSLDQGLQFLIQYYNGEERAKGNILERFSAQQFPDLHSELNLSSLELGDSALYFCASSTLGPGVNYGYTFGSGTRLTVV.

The chain employs TRBV7-9 and TRBJ1-1; 7 positions agree with TRBD1. Germline V lookup: CDR1 SEHNR, CDR2 FQNEAQ (reference sequence). The trim removed 6 bases at V and 8 bases at J, leaving 6 bases unmatched. The CDR3 loop spans 12 amino acids. The CDR3 loop reads CASRTGTEEAFF. CDR3 DNA sequence: TGTGCCAGCAGGACCGGGACAGAAGAAGCTTTCTTT.

This clone has only a few counts. V is TRBV7-6 and J is TRBJ2-7; D is unresolved. This CDR3 comprises 13 residues. V was cut by 1 base and J by 6 bases, with 10 bases left in between. Germline V gene sequence: CDR1 SGHVS, CDR2 FNYEAQ. CDR3 sequence reads: CASSLVPLSEQYF. In nucleotides, the CDR3 is TGTGCCAGCAGCTTAGTACCCCTCAGCGAGCAGTACTTC.